The rows below give T cell receptor beta chains drawn from one sample of a study of cytomegalovirus exposure and HLA in healthy donors. Using immunoSEQ multiplex PCR, the repertoire was profiled, and TCRdb retains in-frame clones only, with some absent. The sample holds 150,000 to 200,000 clones; roughly 77% are singletons and the top ten take roughly 1.5%. The sequenced material came from PBMCs. All receptors come from a woman in her forties or fifties in good health and CMV-seronegative. Each CDR3 is given with its conserved first and last residue. A D gene is named only where the DNA matches it firmly. The size of a clone is reported for some rows only, either as once, few or many, or as a class for expanded clones.

clone size | D gene | J gene | V gene | CDR3 DNA | CDR3 protein
. | . | TRBJ1-6 | TRBV9 | TGTGCCAGCAGCCAAGGATCCAGGGGATGGGATTCACCCCTCCACTTT | CASSQGSRGWDSPLHF
. | . | TRBJ2-7 | TRBV7-9 | TGTGCCAGCAGCTTAGCGCGGGACGAGCAGTACTTC | CASSLARDEQYF
. | . | TRBJ2-7 | TRBV6-5 | TGTGCCAGCAGTCCTAGTCCCCCCGGATACGAGCAGTACTTC | CASSPSPPGYEQYF
. | . | TRBJ1-1 | TRBV27 | TGTGCCAGCAGTTTAAGGATTCAGGCTGAAGCTTTCTTT | CASSLRIQAEAFF
. | . | TRBJ1-1 | TRBV13 | TGTGCCAGCAGCTTAGGCCGCGGCACTGAAGCTTTCTTT | CASSLGRGTEAFF
. | TRBD1 | TRBJ2-7 | TRBV9 | TGTGCCAGCAGCGTAGAGACAGGGGGCGAGCAGTACTTC | CASSVETGGEQYF
. | TRBD1 | TRBJ2-7 | TRBV5-4 | TGTGCCAGCAGCCCACAGGGGACCCCTAGCTCCTACGAGCAGTACTTC | CASSPQGTPSSYEQYF
. | TRBD2 | TRBJ2-1 | TRBV27 | TGTGCCAGCAGTTTATTACTAGCGGGAGAAGGCAATGAGCAGTTCTTC | CASSLLLAGEGNEQFF
. | . | TRBJ1-1 | TRBV5-1 | TGCGCCAGCAGCCCCCCCCAGGGGACCACTGAAGCTTTCTTT | CASSPPQGTTEAFF
. | . | TRBJ1-5 | TRBV6-1 | TGTGCCAGCAGTAATTTTAGGCAGGCCAATCAGCCCCAGCATTTT | CASSNFRQANQPQHF
. | TRBD1 | TRBJ2-3 | TRBV18 | TGTGCCAGCTCACCTGGGACAGGGAACACAGATACGCAGTATTTT | CASSPGTGNTDTQYF
. | TRBD1 | TRBJ2-7 | TRBV4-1 | TGCGCCAGCAGCCAAGTGTCAATCGGGACAGGGGGATACGAGCAGTACTTC | CASSQVSIGTGGYEQYF
. | TRBD2 | TRBJ2-3 | TRBV29-1 | TGCAGCGTTATTCTAGCGGGAGCCTTAGATACGCAGTATTTT | CSVILAGALDTQYF
. | . | TRBJ2-5 | TRBV21-1 | TGTGCCAGCAGCAAAACAAGGTGGGGACTAGCGTTTCAAGAGACCCAGTACTTC | CASSKTRWGLAFQETQYF
. | TRBD1 | TRBJ1-2 | TRBV18 | TGTGCCAGCTCAAGTACAGGGGCCGGGTATGGCTACACCTTC | CASSSTGAGYGYTF
. | . | TRBJ2-7 | TRBV5-1 | TGCGCCAGCAAGAACGAGCAGTACTTC | CASKNEQYF
. | TRBD2 | TRBJ2-7 | TRBV29-1 | TGCAGCGTTGACGGGGGGAACGAGCAGTACTTC | CSVDGGNEQYF
. | TRBD1 | TRBJ1-1 | TRBV18 | TGTGCCAGCTCACCACCGGGGCAGGGGGCTTTTGACGCTTTCTTT | CASSPPGQGAFDAFF
. | TRBD2 | TRBJ2-3 | TRBV19 | TGTGCCAGTAGCTACGACCCGGGACTACGCACAGATACGCAGTATTTT | CASSYDPGLRTDTQYF
. | . | TRBJ1-5 | TRBV19 | TGTGCCAGTAGTATGGGGAGTCTTGGTCAGCCCCAGCATTTT | CASSMGSLGQPQHF
. | . | TRBJ2-3 | TRBV7-6 | TGTGCCAGCTCTGTTAGCACAGATACGCAGTATTTT | CASSVSTDTQYF
. | TRBD2 | TRBJ2-1 | TRBV6-1 | TGTGCCAGCAGTGACAGGCTAGCGGGAGTGGGGTACAATGAGCAGTTCTTC | CASSDRLAGVGYNEQFF
. | TRBD1 | TRBJ2-5 | TRBV25-1 | TGTGCCAGCAGTGAATTGCGGACAGGAGGAGAGACCCAGTACTTC | CASSELRTGGETQYF
once | . | TRBJ2-2 | TRBV27 | TGTGCCAGCAGAATAGCCGGGGAGCTGTTTTTT | CASRIAGELFF
. | . | TRBJ1-5 | TRBV19 | TGTGCCAGTAGTATGATCGTGGGACCGGGGGGATATAGCAATCAGCCCCAGCATTTT | CASSMIVGPGGYSNQPQHF
. | . | TRBJ1-2 | TRBV7-2 | TGTGCCAGCAGCACGGACAGCTACAACTATGGCTACACCTTC | CASSTDSYNYGYTF
. | . | TRBJ1-2 | TRBV6-5 | TGTGCCAGCAGGACGACAGAGGCCTATGGCTACACCTTC | CASRTTEAYGYTF
. | . | TRBJ1-2 | TRBV6-5 | TGTGCCAGCAGTTACTCGATGGGGAGAAACTATGGCTACACCTTC | CASSYSMGRNYGYTF
. | . | TRBJ2-3 | TRBV29-1 | TGCAGCGTTGCCCTGTTAGGGGCAGATACGCAGTATTTT | CSVALLGADTQYF
few | . | TRBJ1-3 | TRBV6-6 | TGTGCCAGCATCCAGAGGGCAGGAAACACCATATATTTT | CASIQRAGNTIYF
few | TRBD1 | TRBJ2-5 | TRBV10-3 | TGTGCCATCAGGGAGACAGGGGAAGAGACCCAGTACTTC | CAIRETGEETQYF
few | . | TRBJ1-1 | TRBV5-6 | TGTGCCAGCAGCTTGGGGACAATCACTGAAGCTTTCTTT | CASSLGTITEAFF
. | TRBD1 | TRBJ1-4 | TRBV7-2 | TGTGCCAGCAGCTCACAGGGGGCACGGGAAAAACTGTTTTTT | CASSSQGAREKLFF
. | . | TRBJ2-7 | TRBV7-7 | TGTGCTAGCAGTCCTACCAGGGTCCACGAGCAGTACTTC | CASSPTRVHEQYF
. | . | TRBJ2-3 | TRBV27 | TGTGCCAGCAGTTTGATAGGGGGGGAGAGTACGCAGTATTTT | CASSLIGGESTQYF
. | . | TRBJ2-7 | TRBV7-9 | TGTGCCAGCAGCTCGGGACTCGTCCTCTCCTACGAGCAGTACTTC | CASSSGLVLSYEQYF
once | TRBD2 | TRBJ2-3 | TRBV10-3 | TGTGCCATCAGCCAGCGGGAGATTGATACGCAGTATTTT | CAISQREIDTQYF
. | . | TRBJ1-1 | TRBV7-9 | TGTGCCAGCACCGGCCCTAGGACGGACATGAACACTGAAGCTTTCTTT | CASTGPRTDMNTEAFF
once | TRBD2 | TRBJ2-7 | TRBV5-1 | TGCGCCAGCAGCCGGGGACTAGCGGGGCCGAGCTCCTACGAGCAGTACTTC | CASSRGLAGPSSYEQYF
. | TRBD1 | TRBJ1-1 | TRBV23-1 | TGCGCCAGCAGTCAAGACAGGGGCGAGAACACTGAAGCTTTCTTT | CASSQDRGENTEAFF
once | . | TRBJ1-5 | TRBV25-1 | TGTGCCAGCAGTTGGGGGGGGAACAATCAGCCCCAGCATTTT | CASSWGGNNQPQHF
. | . | TRBJ2-7 | TRBV7-9 | TGTTCCAGCAGCTCCTCTCGGGACGAGCAGTACTTC | CSSSSSRDEQYF
few | TRBD1 | TRBJ1-1 | TRBV30 | TGTGCCTGGAGTGATCAGGGGGTCACTGAAGCTTTCTTT | CAWSDQGVTEAFF
. | TRBD1 | TRBJ1-1 | TRBV28 | TGTGCCAGCAGTTCCGCCCTGGGACAGTTGAACACTGAAGCTTTCTTT | CASSSALGQLNTEAFF
. | . | TRBJ2-3 | TRBV5-6 | TGTGCCAGCAGTATGACAGATACGCAGTATTTT | CASSMTDTQYF
. | TRBD2 | TRBJ2-1 | TRBV18 | TGTGCCAGCTCGAGGGTCCTAGCGGGAGGCGATAGTGAGCAGTTCTTC | CASSRVLAGGDSEQFF
. | TRBD1 | TRBJ1-1 | TRBV6-6 | TGTGCCAGCAGTCCCCAGGGACAGGGCAGGGCTTTCTTT | CASSPQGQGRAFF
once | TRBD1 | TRBJ2-2 | TRBV7-2 | TGTGCCAGCAGCTACAGACAGGGTAACACCGGGGAGCTGTTTTTT | CASSYRQGNTGELFF
. | . | TRBJ2-3 | TRBV4-3 | TGCGCCAGCAGCCGCGGTGCCGGGTCGGTTACAGATACGCAGTATTTT | CASSRGAGSVTDTQYF
. | TRBD1 | TRBJ2-3 | TRBV19 | TGTGCCAGTAGTGTAAGGGGGCTTGGTACAGATACGCAGTATTTT | CASSVRGLGTDTQYF
few | TRBD2 | TRBJ2-2 | TRBV19 | TGTGCCAGTAGCCCACTGGGTGGCGGGAGGGCGTCCGGGGAGCTGTTTTTT | CASSPLGGGRASGELFF
. | . | TRBJ2-7 | TRBV7-8 | TGTGCCAGCAGCCCTAGGGGGATTCCGGGACCCTCCTACGAGCAGTACTTC | CASSPRGIPGPSYEQYF
few | . | TRBJ1-1 | TRBV6-5 | TGTGCCAGCAGTCAGACAGTTAACACTGAAGCTTTCTTT | CASSQTVNTEAFF
. | . | TRBJ2-7 | TRBV5-1 | TGCGCCAGCAGCTTGGCCCTTGACGAGCAGTACTTC | CASSLALDEQYF
. | TRBD1 | TRBJ1-1 | TRBV28 | TGTGCCAGCAGGGGGGACAGGGGGAACCCAAACACTGAAGCTTTCTTT | CASRGDRGNPNTEAFF
. | . | TRBJ2-7 | TRBV6-5 | TGTGCCAGCAGTTCGACAGGCGGGGAGCAGTACTTC | CASSSTGGEQYF
. | . | TRBJ1-2 | TRBV9 | TGTGCCAGCAGCGTAGGAACCCGGCAGGGGTATGGCTACACCTTC | CASSVGTRQGYGYTF
. | TRBD2 | TRBJ2-3 | TRBV11-2 | TGTGCCAGCAGCTTAGCGGCTAGCGGGAGGTCAGATACGCAGTATTTT | CASSLAASGRSDTQYF
. | TRBD2 | TRBJ2-5 | TRBV4-1 | TGCGCCAGCAGCCAACTAGCGGGGGGCCCGGAGACCCAGTACTTC | CASSQLAGGPETQYF